This is a list of T cell receptor beta chains from one sample in a study of blood T cells in healthy people across ages. TCRdb re-analysed the 5' RACE reads in MiXCR, keeping a single row per CDR3 protein. The data contain around 1,700,000 distinct CDR3 sequences, under 30% of them singletons. The sequenced sample was blood. The origin of the receptors is a young woman in good health. CDR3s include the opening cysteine and the closing phenylalanine or tryptophan. Fields, in order: J gene, clone size, V gene, CDR3 length, CDR3 protein. The listing skips clone size in some rows; elsewhere it reads once, few, many or a size class.

j_call: TRBJ2-1
clone_size: few
v_call: TRBV7-2
cdr3_length: 14
cdr3_aa: CASSSQRNHNEQFF

j_call: TRBJ1-2
clone_size: -
v_call: TRBV3-1
cdr3_length: 15
cdr3_aa: CASSPDPQGNYGYTF

j_call: TRBJ2-7
clone_size: many
v_call: TRBV20-1
cdr3_length: 14
cdr3_aa: CSAGRGPETYEQYF

j_call: TRBJ1-1
clone_size: few
v_call: TRBV7-6
cdr3_length: 13
cdr3_aa: CASSLARETEAFF

j_call: TRBJ2-3
clone_size: many
v_call: TRBV9
cdr3_length: 15
cdr3_aa: CASSVGLAGADTQYF

j_call: TRBJ2-3
clone_size: -
v_call: TRBV12-3/TRBV12-4
cdr3_length: 15
cdr3_aa: CASSLRTGLTDTQYF

j_call: TRBJ1-4
clone_size: few
v_call: TRBV7-9
cdr3_length: 15
cdr3_aa: CASSRRGGALEKLFF

j_call: TRBJ2-7
clone_size: many
v_call: TRBV7-9
cdr3_length: 15
cdr3_aa: CASSPVTGGSNEQYF

j_call: TRBJ1-4
clone_size: few
v_call: TRBV7-2
cdr3_length: 14
cdr3_aa: CASSPWDTNEKLFF

j_call: TRBJ1-1
clone_size: -
v_call: TRBV6-5
cdr3_length: 15
cdr3_aa: CASSRTGQVDTEAFF

j_call: TRBJ2-5
clone_size: -
v_call: TRBV29-1
cdr3_length: 13
cdr3_aa: CSVVGNVRGEQYF

j_call: TRBJ2-7
clone_size: many
v_call: TRBV6-5
cdr3_length: 16
cdr3_aa: CASSYVPTSGRGEQYF

j_call: TRBJ1-1
clone_size: -
v_call: TRBV5-5
cdr3_length: 14
cdr3_aa: CASSLVAGGSWAFF

j_call: TRBJ1-4
clone_size: -
v_call: TRBV11-1
cdr3_length: 13
cdr3_aa: CACSSGQGGKLFF

j_call: TRBJ2-1
clone_size: few
v_call: TRBV7-7
cdr3_length: 13
cdr3_aa: CASSSGFRNEQFF

j_call: -
clone_size: few
v_call: TRBV11-1
cdr3_length: 13
cdr3_aa: CASSSGTRDEQYF

j_call: TRBJ1-2
clone_size: few
v_call: TRBV20-1
cdr3_length: 15
cdr3_aa: CSARVYLTGNYGYTF

j_call: TRBJ1-2
clone_size: -
v_call: TRBV29-1
cdr3_length: 13
cdr3_aa: CSGRLLTPYGYTF

j_call: TRBJ1-1
clone_size: -
v_call: TRBV5-1
cdr3_length: 16
cdr3_aa: CASSLSRFVENTEAFF

j_call: TRBJ1-4
clone_size: -
v_call: TRBV2
cdr3_length: 14
cdr3_aa: CASRGDSPNEKLFF

j_call: TRBJ2-7
clone_size: few
v_call: TRBV7-9
cdr3_length: 14
cdr3_aa: CASSPTTATYEQYF

j_call: TRBJ1-5
clone_size: -
v_call: TRBV2
cdr3_length: 13
cdr3_aa: CASSESPGRPQHF

j_call: TRBJ2-5
clone_size: many
v_call: TRBV5-1
cdr3_length: 16
cdr3_aa: CASSMTGGVFQETQYF